This T cell receptor beta chain is drawn from a study of blood T cell repertoires in COVID-19. Whole-study context: Whether acute or convalescent, the COVID-19 samples came from the United States, Italy and Spain.

The CDR3 is 13 amino acids. From germline, CDR1 is SGHVS and CDR2 FNYEAQ. The V and J ends lost 5 bases and 4 bases respectively, with 11 bases between them. Donors were grouped by their self-reported clinical history. Sequencing used immunoSEQ multiplex PCR; TCRdb keeps in-frame clones, though not all of them. The sample holds about 300,000 clones; about 90% are singletons and the top ten take 2.9%. V gene TRBV7-6 combines with J gene TRBJ1-1; D ambiguous. This receptor was identified in a woman in her 50s who had been exposed to COVID-19. Specimen: PBMCs or T cells enriched from blood (not recorded which). The chain's CDR3 is CASSKRDSTEAFF. DNA for the CDR3: TGTGCCAGCAGCAAGAGGGATAGCACTGAAGCTTTCTTT.